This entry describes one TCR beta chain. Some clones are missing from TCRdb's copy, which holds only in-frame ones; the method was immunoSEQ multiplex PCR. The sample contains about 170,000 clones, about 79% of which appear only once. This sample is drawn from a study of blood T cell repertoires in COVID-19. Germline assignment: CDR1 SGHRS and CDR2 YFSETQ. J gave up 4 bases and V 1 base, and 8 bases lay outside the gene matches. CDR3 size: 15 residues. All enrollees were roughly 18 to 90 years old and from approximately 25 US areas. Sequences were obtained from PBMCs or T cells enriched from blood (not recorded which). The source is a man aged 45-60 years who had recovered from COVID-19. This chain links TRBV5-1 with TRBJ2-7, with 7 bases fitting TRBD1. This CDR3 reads CASSLLGDSRYEQYF. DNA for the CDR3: TGCGCCAGCAGCTTGTTAGGGGACAGCAGATACGAGCAGTACTTC. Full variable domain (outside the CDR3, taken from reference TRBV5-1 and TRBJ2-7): KAGVTQTPRYLIKTRGQQVTLSCSPISGHRSVSWYQQTPGQGLQFLFEYFSETQRNKGNFPGRFSGRQFSNSRSEMNVSTLELGDSALYLCASSLLGDSRYEQYFGPGTRLTVT.